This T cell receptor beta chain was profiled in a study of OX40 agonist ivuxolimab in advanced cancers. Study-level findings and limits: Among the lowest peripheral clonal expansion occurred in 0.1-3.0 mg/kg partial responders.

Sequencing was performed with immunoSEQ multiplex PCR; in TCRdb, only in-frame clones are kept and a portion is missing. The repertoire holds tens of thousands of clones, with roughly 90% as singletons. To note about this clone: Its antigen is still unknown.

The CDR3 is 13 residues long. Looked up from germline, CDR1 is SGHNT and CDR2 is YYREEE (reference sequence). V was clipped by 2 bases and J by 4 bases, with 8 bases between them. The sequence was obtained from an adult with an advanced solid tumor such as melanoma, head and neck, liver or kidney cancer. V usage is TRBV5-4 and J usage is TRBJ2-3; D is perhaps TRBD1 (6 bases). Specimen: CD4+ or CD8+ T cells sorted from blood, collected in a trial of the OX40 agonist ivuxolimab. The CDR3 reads CASSFKGADTQYF. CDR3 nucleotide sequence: TGTGCCAGCAGCTTTAAGGGGGCAGATACGCAGTATTTT.